These 11 T cell receptor beta chains originate from one sample sequenced in a study of PD-1 blockade in classical Hodgkin lymphoma. Libraries were prepared by immunoSEQ multiplex PCR; TCRdb keeps only in-frame clonotypes and omits some of them. Here the sample spans fewer than 50,000 clones, about three quarters being singletons. The time point is: cycle 4 day 1 (C4D1), after 6 weeks of nivolumab. Relapses following autologous stem cell transplantation were seen in all patients, with brentuximab vedotin exposure varying. Material: peripheral blood mononuclear cells (PBMCs), obtained before the fourth cycle of nivolumab. These receptors originate from a human donor with classical Hodgkin lymphoma.

The chain is built from TRBV28 and TRBJ1-1, with D perhaps TRBD1 (6 bases). Germline V gene data show CDR1 as MDHEN and CDR2 as SYDVKM. CDR3 size: 14 residues. The V end lost 7 bases, the J end lost 0 bases, and 12 bases lay between the germline ends. DNA for the CDR3: TGTGCCAGCACGAGGGGGGACATGAACACTGAAGCTTTCTTT. Protein product: CASTRGDMNTEAFF. Full variable domain (missing parts from reference TRBV28 and TRBJ1-1): DVKVTQSSRYLVKRTGEKVFLECVQDMDHENMFWYRQDPGLGLRLIYFSYDVKMKEKGDIPEGYSVSREKKERFSLILESASTNQTSMYLCASTRGDMNTEAFFGQGTRLTVV.

The genes are TRBV15 and TRBJ2-7, with 9 nucleotides matching TRBD1. In germline, CDR1 is LNHNV, CDR2 YYDKDF (reference sequence). V trimming: 4 bases; J trimming: 6 bases; junction bases outside the gene matches: 7. The CDR3 is 14 amino acids. For the CDR3, the DNA is TGTGCCACCAGCATAGTCCGGACAGGGGCCGAGCAGTACTTC. Its translation: CATSIVRTGAEQYF.

This clone was observed a handful of times. The chain carries TRBV19 and TRBJ1-1; D is unclear. Trimming removed 6 bases from V and 5 bases from J, with 22 bases in between. CDR1 is LNHDA, CDR2 SQIVND, per germline (reference sequence). CDR3 size: 16 residues. The CDR3 reads CASRRGYPPKGTEAFF. CDR3 in DNA: TGTGCCAGTAGACGCGGTTATCCGCCTAAAGGAACTGAAGCTTTCTTT. The full variable domain, rest sourced from reference TRBV19 and TRBJ1-1, is DGGITQSPKYLFRKEGQNVTLSCEQNLNHDAMYWYRQDPGQGLRLIYYSQIVNDFQKGDIAEGYSVSREKKESFPLTVTSAQKNPTAFYLCASRRGYPPKGTEAFFGQGTRLTVV.

The chain carries TRBV5-1 and TRBJ2-1; 7 bases fit TRBD1. The germline gives CDR1 SGHRS, CDR2 YFSETQ. The CDR3 covers 15 residues. J was trimmed by 3 bases and V by 3 bases; bases with no gene match: 6. The CDR3 nucleotides are TGCGCCAGCAGCTGGTCAGGGGACAGCTACAATGAGCAGTTCTTC. As protein: CASSWSGDSYNEQFF.

The gene calls are TRBV19 and TRBJ2-7; 9 bases agree with TRBD1. The CDR3 has 14 amino acids. The germline V gene encodes CDR1 LNHDA and CDR2 SQIVND (reference sequence). J was trimmed by 3 bases and V by 5 bases; bases with no gene match: 5. As DNA, the CDR3 is TGTGCCAGTAGTTTCCGGGACAGGGTCTACGAGCAGTACTTC. It codes for CASSFRDRVYEQYF.

Only one count was recorded for this clone. V is TRBV11-3 and J is TRBJ2-3, with D maybe TRBD1 (6 bases). V was clipped by 1 base and J by 2 bases, with 10 bases between them. The germline CDR1 and CDR2 sequences are SGHNT and YENEEA. This CDR3 region has 15 residues. CDR3 DNA: TGTGCCAGCAGCTTAGGACAGGAGGACACAGATACGCAGTATTTT. Its protein product is CASSLGQEDTDTQYF. The full variable domain, its missing parts supplied by reference TRBV11-3 and TRBJ2-3, is EAGVVQSPRYKIIEKKQPVAFWCNPISGHNTLYWYLQNLGQGPELLIRYENEEAVDDSQLPKDRFSAERLKGVDSTLKIQPAELGDSAVYLCASSLGQEDTDTQYFGPGTRLTVL.

This clone appeared once. The CDR3 sequence is CASSLLSGGADTQYF. CDR3 coding DNA: TGTGCCAGCAGCCTACTTAGCGGGGGGGCCGATACGCAGTATTTT. This chain links TRBV5-6 with TRBJ2-3; 11 bases are a match to TRBD2. Trimming took 4 bases from V and 6 from J; bases not matched to a gene: 7. The CDR3 consists of 15 residues. The germline gives CDR1 SGHDT, CDR2 YYEEEE. The full variable domain, in which reference TRBV5-6 and TRBJ2-3 provide the parts outside the CDR3, is DAGVTQSPTHLIKTRGQQVTLRCSPKSGHDTVSWYQQALGQGPQFIFQYYEEEERQRGNFPDRFSGHQFPNYSSELNVNALLLGDSALYLCASSLLSGGADTQYFGPGTRLTVL.

J is TRBJ1-1 and V is TRBV5-6; D unclear. The germline V gene encodes CDR1 SGHDT and CDR2 YYEEEE. Trimming shortened V by 1 base and J by 3 bases, and 10 bases separated the two germline ends. The CDR3 has 14 amino acids. This chain's CDR3 is CASSLYSFYTEAFF. In DNA form, the CDR3 reads TGTGCCAGCAGCTTGTACAGTTTCTACACTGAAGCTTTCTTT.

J is TRBJ1-1 and V is TRBV2; TRBD1 matches at 7 bases. The germline gives CDR1 SNHLY, CDR2 FYNNEI. The trim removed 6 bases at V and 4 bases at J, leaving 11 bases unmatched. This CDR3 region has 15 residues. CDR3 sequence (DNA): TGTGCCAGCAGCCCGGACAGGTCGGGGGTCACTGAAGCTTTCTTT. Protein: CASSPDRSGVTEAFF. Supplemented by reference TRBV2 and TRBJ1-1, the full variable domain reads EPEVTQTPSHQVTQMGQEVILRCVPISNHLYFYWYRQILGQKVEFLVSFYNNEISEKSEIFDDQFSVERPDGSNFTLKIRSTKLEDSAMYFCASSPDRSGVTEAFFGQGTRLTVV.

This chain links TRBV5-4 with TRBJ2-6; D is perhaps TRBD2 (6 bases). CDR1 is SGHNT, CDR2 YYREEE, per germline (reference sequence). Trimming left V 7 bases short and J 1 base short, with 18 bases between. The CDR3 is 17 residues long. CDR3 sequence reads: CASGTGGESSGANVLTF. The CDR3 bases are TGTGCCAGCGGGACGGGCGGGGAGAGTTCTGGGGCCAACGTCCTGACTTTC.

This chain connects TRBV9 to TRBJ1-1; D call uncertain. V lost 3 bases to trimming and J lost 5 bases, with 8 bases between them. The germline gives CDR1 SGDLS, CDR2 YYNGEE. The CDR3 has 12 residues. CDR3 loop: CASSAKGTEAFF. CDR3 coding DNA: TGTGCCAGCAGCGCAAAGGGAACTGAAGCTTTCTTT.